This TCR beta chain was obtained from a study of T cell responses to AZD1222 COVID-19 vaccine. Only in-frame clones appear in the TCRdb table, and some are missing; sequencing was by immunoSEQ multiplex PCR. Among 28,000 or so clones listed, approximately 85% were seen once. The receptor was isolated from an adult who received the AZD1222 COVID-19 vaccine. Here the sequenced sample was peripheral blood, taken 28 days after the second AZD1222 dose.

The CDR3 loop is CASSLRGGGTYEQYF. The CDR3 coding sequence is TGTGCCAGCAGCTTGAGGGGGGGAGGGACCTACGAGCAGTACTTC. The gene calls are TRBV5-4 and TRBJ2-7, with D perhaps TRBD2 (7 bases). V was trimmed by 1 base and J by 2 bases, leaving 13 bases between them. This CDR3 contains 15 residues. Germline values: CDR1 SGHNT, CDR2 YYREEE (reference sequence).